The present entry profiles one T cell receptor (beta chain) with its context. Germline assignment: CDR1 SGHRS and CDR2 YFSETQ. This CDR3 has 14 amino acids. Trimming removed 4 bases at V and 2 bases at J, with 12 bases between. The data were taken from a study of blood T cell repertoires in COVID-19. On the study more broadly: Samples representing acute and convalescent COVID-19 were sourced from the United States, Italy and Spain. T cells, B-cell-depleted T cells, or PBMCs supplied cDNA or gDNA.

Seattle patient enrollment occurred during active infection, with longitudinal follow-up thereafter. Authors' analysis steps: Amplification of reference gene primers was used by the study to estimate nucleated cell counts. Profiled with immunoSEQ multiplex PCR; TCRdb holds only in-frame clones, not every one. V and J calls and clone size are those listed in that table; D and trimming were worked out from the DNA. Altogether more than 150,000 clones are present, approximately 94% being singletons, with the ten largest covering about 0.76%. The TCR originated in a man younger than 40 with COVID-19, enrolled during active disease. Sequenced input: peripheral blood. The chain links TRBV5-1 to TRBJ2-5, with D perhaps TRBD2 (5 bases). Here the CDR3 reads CASSREVFQETQYF. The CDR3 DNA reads TGCGCCAGCAGCCGGGAAGTTTTTCAAGAGACCCAGTACTTC.